The 29 T cell receptor beta chains in this list originate from one sample, sequenced in a study of blood T cell repertoires in COVID-19. The repertoire was sequenced with immunoSEQ multiplex PCR; TCRdb's copy has only in-frame clones and lacks some. The table lists approximately 120,000 clones, 90% to 95% of them singletons, with around 2.2% in the top ten. Sequencing input: peripheral blood. Receptors originate from a man aged 45 to 65 with COVID-19, enrolled during active disease.

The CDR3 DNA follows: TGTGCCATCAGTGACCCGGCCGCGGGTAGGGACAATGAGCAGTTCTTC. Amino acid sequence: CAISDPAAGRDNEQFF. V and J are TRBV10-3 and TRBJ2-1; the D gene is possibly TRBD2 (5 bases). V lost 3 bases and J lost 5, with 17 bases in between. The CDR3 spans 16 residues. In germline, CDR1 is ENHRY, CDR2 SYGVKD.

V usage is TRBV6-1 and J usage is TRBJ1-4, with D possibly matching TRBD1 (5 bases). The germline V gene encodes CDR1 MNHNS and CDR2 SASEGT. The CDR3 length is 14 residues. Trimming took off 3 bases at V and 4 bases at J, with 9 bases between the two ends. The CDR3 DNA reads as TGTGCCAGCAGTGATGGACACATTAATGAAAAACTGTTTTTT. Its protein product is CASSDGHINEKLFF.

This rearrangement joins TRBV25-1 to TRBJ2-5; a possible D gene is TRBD1 (7 bases). Trimming removed 10 bases at V and 5 bases at J, with 17 bases between. CDR3 length: 13 amino acids. Germline CDR1 is MGHDK and CDR2 is SYGVNS. Here the CDR3 DNA reads TGTGCCACCAGGGGGGCAGGGTTCGAGACCCAGTACTTC. Its protein is CATRGAGFETQYF. Variable domain in full (rest from reference TRBV25-1 and TRBJ2-5): EADIYQTPRYLVIGTGKKITLECSQTMGHDKMYWYQQDPGMELHLIHYSYGVNSTEKGDLSSESTVSRIRTEHFPLTLESARPSHTSQYLCATRGAGFETQYFGPGTRLLVL.

The CDR3 DNA reads TGTGCCGGGACAGACTCTGGGGCCAACGTCCTGACTTTC. Protein product: CAGTDSGANVLTF. The chain recombines TRBV2 with TRBJ2-6; TRBD1 matches 7 bases. This CDR3 region has 13 residues. Germline trimming cut 11 bases from V and 0 bases from J; bases unmatched to any gene: 1. Germline CDR1 reads SNHLY; CDR2 reads FYNNEI.

The gene calls are TRBV19 and TRBJ1-4, with 7 nucleotides matching TRBD1. CDR3 size: 14 residues. Germline trimming cut 5 bases from V and 6 bases from J; bases unmatched to any gene: 6. Germline CDR1 is LNHDA and CDR2 is SQIVND (reference sequence). As DNA, the CDR3 is TGTGCCAGTAGTCCGGGGGACAGAGATGAAAAACTGTTTTTT. Translation gives CASSPGDRDEKLFF.

The chain employs TRBV7-3 and TRBJ2-1, with 9 nucleotides matching TRBD2. CDR1 is SGHTA and CDR2 is FQGTGA in the germline V gene. This CDR3 has 16 amino acids. J lost 2 bases, V lost 5 bases, and 7 bases had no gene match. CDR3 loop: CASSRSGGRAYNEQFF. The CDR3 DNA follows: TGTGCCAGCAGCCGAAGTGGCGGGAGGGCCTACAATGAGCAGTTCTTC.

This chain joins TRBV19 and TRBJ1-5; a weak D match, TRBD1 (6 bases). The CDR3 spans 13 residues. Germline loops: CDR1 LNHDA, CDR2 SQIVND (reference sequence). V lost 1 base and J lost 6, with 7 bases in between. The CDR3 DNA follows: TGTGCCAGTAGTATAGTGGGGGCTCAGCCCCAGCATTTT. It codes for CASSIVGAQPQHF.

This clone showed up just once. The chain employs TRBV12-3 or TRBV12-4 and TRBJ2-5; D is possibly TRBD2 (6 bases). CDR3 size: 13 residues. V shed 3 bases and J shed 5 bases, with 10 bases lying between them. CDR3 bases: TGTGCCAGCAGTTTTGGAGGGGAGGAGACCCAGTACTTC. Amino acid sequence: CASSFGGEETQYF.

CDR3 DNA sequence: TGTGCCAGCAGCGTAAGCCTAGCGACCGCCAATGAGCAGTTCTTC. Amino acids: CASSVSLATANEQFF. The chain uses TRBV9 and TRBJ2-1; D is possibly TRBD2 (6 bases). The CDR3 runs 15 residues. Between the trimmed V and J ends, which lost 1 base and 6 bases, there was a span of 14 bases. Germline assignment: CDR1 SGDLS and CDR2 YYNGEE.

This chain connects TRBV7-3 to TRBJ2-1; tentatively, D is TRBD2 (5 bases). The CDR3 covers 15 residues. The V end lost 2 bases, the J end lost 4 bases, and 12 bases lay between the germline ends. Per germline, CDR1 SGHTA and CDR2 FQGTGA. CDR3 amino acids: CASSLGLVDYNEQFF. DNA of the CDR3: TGTGCCAGCAGCTTAGGACTCGTAGATTACAATGAGCAGTTCTTC.

The chain couples TRBV5-1 to TRBJ2-7, with a weak D call TRBD1 (5 bases). This CDR3 is 14 amino acids long. The germline V and J ends were trimmed by 4 bases and 5 bases, with 16 bases remaining between them. Germline lookup yields CDR1 SGHRS and CDR2 YFSETQ. The CDR3 DNA follows: TGCGCCAGCAGCGCGCAGGGTAGTAGTCACGAGCAGTACTTC. Amino acid sequence: CASSAQGSSHEQYF.

CDR3 DNA sequence: TGTGCCAGCAGCCAACCTACAGGGGAGGAGAGCTACACCTTC. This translates into CASSQPTGEESYTF. The chain recombines TRBV5-6 with TRBJ1-2; 7 bases align to TRBD1. With V trimmed by 4 bases and J by 9 bases, 12 bases remained unmatched. CDR1 is SGHDT and CDR2 is YYEEEE in the germline V gene. This CDR3 comprises 14 residues.

The rearrangement uses TRBV6-5 and TRBJ1-5, with D perhaps TRBD1 (5 bases). This CDR3 comprises 14 residues. Trimming pared 6 bases from V and 3 bases from J, leaving 12 bases between. Germline CDR1 MNHEY, CDR2 SVGAGI. The CDR3 reads CASRMSQANQPQHF. The CDR3 nucleotides are TGTGCCAGCAGAATGTCACAGGCCAATCAGCCCCAGCATTTT.

V and J are TRBV5-4 and TRBJ2-7, with 9 bases identical to TRBD2. In germline, CDR1 is SGHNT, CDR2 YYREEE (reference sequence). J lost 7 bases, V lost 7 bases, and 15 bases had no gene match. There are 15 residues in the CDR3. CDR3 residues: CASAASGMIRGEQYF. CDR3 nucleotides: TGTGCCAGCGCGGCTAGCGGGATGATTCGGGGGGAGCAGTACTTC.

This rearrangement joins TRBV19 to TRBJ1-5, with 7 bases lining up with TRBD1. The J segment lost 1 base and the V segment lost 8 bases, leaving 11 bases of the junction unmatched. The CDR3 has 16 residues. Germline CDR1 LNHDA, CDR2 SQIVND (reference sequence). CDR3 loop: CASALQGIGSNQPQHF. CDR3 in DNA: TGTGCCAGTGCGCTACAGGGGATTGGGAGCAATCAGCCCCAGCATTTT.

This clone was observed a few times. This chain links TRBV15 with TRBJ2-4; 10 bases align to TRBD2. CDR1 LNHNV and CDR2 YYDKDF come from the germline V gene (reference sequence). J gave up 8 bases and V 1 base, and 8 bases lay outside the gene matches. The CDR3 spans 16 residues. The CDR3 spells CATSRARLAGVDIQYF. The CDR3 bases are TGTGCCACCAGCAGAGCACGGCTAGCGGGAGTCGACATTCAGTACTTC.

The J gene is TRBJ1-2, the V gene TRBV6-1; D gene uncertain. The germline CDR1 and CDR2 sequences are MNHNS and SASEGT. The V end was cut by 2 bases, the J end by 5 bases, with 3 bases between. The CDR3 sequence is 11 residues long. The CDR3 nucleotides are TGTGCCAGCAGTGAATCTTATGGCTACACCTTC. It specifies CASSESYGYTF.

The rearrangement uses TRBV18 and TRBJ2-1, with 13 bases identical to TRBD2. This CDR3 spans 18 amino acids. Trimming took 4 bases from V and 0 from J; bases not matched to a gene: 6. CDR1 KGHSH and CDR2 LQKENI come from the germline V gene. CDR3 bases: TGTGCCAGCTCACGCGGACTAGCGGGGGAAAGCTCCTACAATGAGCAGTTCTTC. It yields the protein CASSRGLAGESSYNEQFF.

The chain has TRBV29-1 and TRBJ2-3; possible D gene TRBD1, 6 bases. With 5 bases removed from V and 1 base from J, the gap between germline ends came to 13 bases. The germline gives CDR1 SQVTM, CDR2 ANQGSEA. The CDR3 length is 14 residues. CDR3 DNA sequence: TGCAGCGTTACACAGGGTTTCGGCACAGATACGCAGTATTTT. It specifies CSVTQGFGTDTQYF.

J is TRBJ2-3 and V is TRBV18, with D possibly being TRBD2 (5 bases). The CDR3 consists of 15 residues. Trimming took off 3 bases at V and 3 bases at J, with 13 bases between the two ends. Per germline, CDR1 KGHSH and CDR2 LQKENI. In DNA form, the CDR3 reads TGTGCCAGCTCACCGAACGAGGGTATTACAGATACGCAGTATTTT. Translating it yields CASSPNEGITDTQYF.

The V call is TRBV29-1, the J call TRBJ2-1; D might be TRBD1 (6 bases). Germline CDR1 and CDR2: SQVTM and ANQGSEA. The V and J ends lost 2 bases and 7 bases respectively, with 15 bases between them. The CDR3 consists of 14 residues. CDR3 sequence reads: CSVEKAGVWNEQFF. The CDR3 DNA reads as TGCAGCGTTGAAAAGGCAGGGGTATGGAATGAGCAGTTCTTC.

This clone occurred once. The chain is built from TRBV5-8 and TRBJ1-2, with 9 bases aligning to TRBD1. With V trimmed by 3 bases and J by 4 bases, 1 base remained unmatched. Germline V CDR1 and CDR2: SGHTS, YDEGEE. This CDR3 is 13 amino acids long. The CDR3 DNA follows: TGTGCCAGCAGCTACAGGGGGCTCTATGGCTACACCTTC. Translation: CASSYRGLYGYTF.

The chain joins TRBV4-2 to TRBJ2-1; 10 bases are shared with TRBD1. Germline loops: CDR1 LGHNA, CDR2 YNFKEQ. This CDR3 comprises 14 residues. The V segment lost 4 bases and the J segment 5 bases; nucleotides outside the gene matches: 2. CDR3 amino acids: CASSRDRGNNEQFF. The CDR3, as DNA: TGTGCCAGCAGCCGGGACAGGGGTAACAATGAGCAGTTCTTC.

The chain couples TRBV6-5 to TRBJ2-7; perhaps TRBD2 as D (5 bases). Deletions cut 0 bases from V and 1 base from J, with 13 bases between. This CDR3 region has 16 residues. CDR1 and CDR2 from the germline V gene are MNHEY and SVGAGI. CDR3 region: CASSYSKGAESYEQYF. The CDR3 region has the DNA TGTGCCAGCAGTTACTCTAAGGGAGCCGAGTCCTACGAGCAGTACTTC.

This sequence joins TRBV7-8 and TRBJ2-2, with 8 bases fitting TRBD2. The CDR3 consists of 15 residues. Germline V gene lookup returns CDR1 SGHVS and CDR2 FQNEAQ. The V gene end was trimmed by 5 bases and the J gene end by 7 bases; junction bases not matched to a gene: 9. The CDR3 protein is CASSLSGSGFGELFF. The CDR3 DNA is TGTGCCAGCAGCCTAAGCGGGAGTGGTTTCGGGGAGCTGTTTTTT. The whole variable domain, remainder taken from reference TRBV7-8 and TRBJ2-2, is GAGVSQSPRYKVAKRGQDVALRCDPISGHVSLFWYQQALGQGPEFLTYFQNEAQLDKSGLPSDRFFAERPEGSVSTLKIQRTQQEDSAVYLCASSLSGSGFGELFFGEGSRLTVL.

This chain joins TRBV5-1 and TRBJ1-2, with 8 bases aligning to TRBD1. Germline V gene lookup returns CDR1 SGHRS and CDR2 YFSETQ. This CDR3 is built from 14 residues. V was clipped by 0 bases and J by 4 bases; unmatched bases: 2. The CDR3: CASSLAGTGYGYTF. In nucleotides, the CDR3 is TGCGCCAGCAGCTTGGCCGGGACAGGCTATGGCTACACCTTC.

The chain couples TRBV19 to TRBJ2-1, with D possibly matching TRBD1 (5 bases). Per the germline V gene, CDR1 is LNHDA and CDR2 is SQIVND (reference sequence). V dropped 6 bases and J dropped 2 bases, with 11 bases sitting between them. This CDR3 contains 14 residues. CDR3 sequence: CASRKGPTYNEQFF. CDR3 DNA: TGTGCCAGTAGGAAGGGGCCTACCTACAATGAGCAGTTCTTC.

This clone was seen a single time. The chain combines TRBV12-5 with TRBJ1-2; the D gene is possibly TRBD1 (6 bases). V dropped 6 bases and J dropped 7 bases, with 15 bases sitting between them. Looked up from germline, CDR1 is LGHNT and CDR2 is FRNRAP. The CDR3 totals 13 residues. CDR3 nucleotide sequence: TGTGCTAGTGGACCCGGACAAGGGGGTGGCTACACCTTC. Protein: CASGPGQGGGYTF.

The chain links TRBV25-1 to TRBJ2-1; D is possibly TRBD2 (6 bases). V gave up 4 bases and J gave up 8 bases, with 12 bases separating them. The CDR3 contains 13 residues. Germline loops: CDR1 MGHDK, CDR2 SYGVNS. The CDR3 DNA follows: TGTGCCAGCAGTGGCCGTCCGGGGGATGAGCAGTTCTTC. Amino acids: CASSGRPGDEQFF. Variable domain in full (rest from reference TRBV25-1 and TRBJ2-1): EADIYQTPRYLVIGTGKKITLECSQTMGHDKMYWYQQDPGMELHLIHYSYGVNSTEKGDLSSESTVSRIRTEHFPLTLESARPSHTSQYLCASSGRPGDEQFFGPGTRLTVL.